Sequencing of this T cell receptor (beta chain) was carried out in a study of T cell repertoires in cytomegalovirus infection. At the level of the study: Recently identified HLA-C-restricted CMV epitopes and well-studied HLA-B-restricted CMV epitopes were used by the study. CMV infection together with matching HLA type was indicated by public TCR beta signatures.

TCRdb re-analysed the reads in MiXCR, keeping a single row per CDR3 protein. The sample has around 69,000 distinct CDR3 sequences, 20% to 25% seen once. Findings and caveats of the study: HLA-C-restricted CMV clonotypes gave the most frequent clonotype in two of eight donors.

The germline CDR1 and CDR2 sequences are SEHNR and FQNEAQ (reference sequence). This CDR3 spans 17 amino acids. Trimming removed 5 bases from V and 0 bases from J, with 17 bases in between. Regarding this clonotype: Its specificity is not known.

The chain links TRBV7-9 to TRBJ2-1; D perhaps matches TRBD2 (5 bases). The sample here was CD8+ T cells from cultured PBMCs, taken from culture after CMV antigen stimulation. The TCR originated in a human donor in good health (CMV status not recorded). Some clones in this sample may be carry-over from other donors' samples. CDR3 protein: CASSDPDRLSSYNEQFF. DNA for the CDR3: TGTGCCAGCAGCGACCCTGACCGACTAAGCTCCTACAATGAGCAGTTCTTC.